Shown below are 10 T cell receptor beta chains from a single sample sequenced in a study of CD8+ T cells in alopecia areata. RNA was extracted and reverse transcribed into cDNA as the sequencing template. The method was immunoSEQ multiplex PCR; TCRdb's version includes in-frame clones alone and lacks a portion of them. The repertoire holds about 120,000 clones, with around two fifths as singletons. The specimen was CD4+ T cells sorted from blood. All receptors derive from a human donor with alopecia areata.

This clone was detected a few times. This chain links TRBV7-9 with TRBJ2-7; D gene unclear. Germline CDR1 and CDR2: SEHNR and FQNEAQ (reference sequence). V was shortened by 1 base and J by 2 bases, with 9 bases between the two germline ends. The CDR3 spans 14 residues. The CDR3 sequence is CASSLGPGPYEQYF. The CDR3 region has the DNA TGTGCCAGCAGCTTAGGCCCAGGCCCCTACGAGCAGTACTTC.

This rearrangement joins TRBV7-9 to TRBJ2-7, with D uncertain. The V end lost 4 bases, the J end lost 6 bases, and 10 bases lay between the germline ends. Germline loops: CDR1 SEHNR, CDR2 FQNEAQ (reference sequence). The CDR3 consists of 12 residues. The CDR3 DNA reads as TGTGCCAGCAGCTCGCGACTTGGCGAGCAGTACTTC. Residues: CASSSRLGEQYF.

The chain combines TRBV29-1 with TRBJ2-4; D remains unclear. Looked up from germline, CDR1 is SQVTM and CDR2 is ANQGSEA. V lost 6 bases, J lost 0 bases, and 15 bases lay in between. The CDR3 is 15 amino acids. The CDR3 region is CSVRAVGLAKNIQYF. DNA for the CDR3: TGCAGCGTCCGGGCAGTAGGCCTAGCCAAAAACATTCAGTACTTC.

This clone has just a few counts. Other DNA sequences in the same sample also yield this CDR3. The chain is built from TRBV7-9 and TRBJ2-5; the D gene could be TRBD1 or TRBD2 (5 bases each). The germline V and J ends were trimmed by 3 bases and 4 bases, with 12 bases remaining between them. This CDR3 is built from 14 residues. The V gene's germline CDR1 is SEHNR and CDR2 FQNEAQ (reference sequence). This chain's CDR3 is CASSLGVGGETQYF. The DNA for the CDR3 is TGTGCCAGCAGCTTGGGGGTTGGAGGAGAGACCCAGTACTTC.

This chain links TRBV30 with TRBJ1-2; D ambiguous. CDR1 is GTSNPN and CDR2 is SVGIG in the germline V gene (reference sequence). Trimming removed 0 bases at V and 3 bases at J, with 8 bases between. The length of the CDR3 is 13 residues. The CDR3 DNA is TGTGCCTGGAGTGTAGGGAGATACTATGGCTACACCTTC. Translation: CAWSVGRYYGYTF.

This clone was seen only a few times. The J gene is TRBJ2-3, the V gene TRBV7-2; TRBD2 agrees at 12 bases. The germline CDR1 and CDR2 sequences are SGHTA and FQGNSA. The V segment lost 6 bases and the J segment 2 bases; nucleotides outside the gene matches: 9. CDR3 length: 17 amino acids. The CDR3 DNA follows: TGTGCCAGCAGTTCCCCCGGACTAGCGGGGATCACAGATACGCAGTATTTT. As protein: CASSSPGLAGITDTQYF. Looking up the rest from reference TRBV7-2 and TRBJ2-3 gives the full variable domain: GAGVSQSPSNKVTEKGKDVELRCDPISGHTALYWYRQSLGQGLEFLIYFQGNSAPDKSGLPSDRFSAERTGGSVSTLTIQRTQQEDSAVYLCASSSPGLAGITDTQYFGPGTRLTVL.

The rearrangement uses TRBV18 and TRBJ2-3; D unresolved. Trimming shortened V by 2 bases and J by 5 bases, and 2 bases separated the two germline ends. CDR1 and CDR2 (germline): KGHSH, LQKENI. This CDR3 is 11 amino acids long. CDR3 protein: CASSPLDTQYF. DNA of the CDR3: TGTGCCAGCTCACCATTAGATACGCAGTATTTT.

The gene calls are TRBV28 and TRBJ2-1, with D uncertain. Germline V gene data show CDR1 as MDHEN and CDR2 as SYDVKM. There are 12 residues in the CDR3. V lost 2 bases and J 9 bases, leaving 8 bases between the germline ends. CDR3 sequence: CASSLLSFEQFF. CDR3 nucleotides: TGTGCCAGCAGTTTACTTTCATTTGAGCAGTTCTTC.

This clone was counted between two and nine times. The chain links TRBV7-9 to TRBJ2-5; D remains unclear. V lost 5 bases and J 2 bases, leaving 3 bases between the germline ends. The CDR3 consists of 11 residues. Germline V gene lookup returns CDR1 SEHNR and CDR2 FQNEAQ (reference sequence). The DNA for the CDR3 is TGTGCCAGCAGCGATCAAGAGACCCAGTACTTC. It specifies CASSDQETQYF.

The J gene is TRBJ2-5, the V gene TRBV7-2, with D unresolved. CDR3 length equals 15 residues. From germline, CDR1 is SGHTA and CDR2 FQGNSA. The V end was cut by 3 bases, the J end by 0 bases, with 11 bases between. The CDR3 reads CASSFGSGYQETQYF. The CDR3 coding sequence is TGTGCCAGCAGCTTTGGATCCGGGTACCAAGAGACCCAGTACTTC.